Presented here are 30 T cell receptor beta chains from one specimen sequenced in a study of CD8+ T cells in alopecia areata. This sample's treatment: oral pan-JAK inhibitor, 5-10 mg twice daily. RNA was isolated and reverse transcribed to cDNA, the sequencing template. Here immunoSEQ multiplex PCR was the method, and the copy in TCRdb shows in-frame clones only, minus some. The data contain more than 90,000 clones, around three fifths of them singletons. The source material was CD8+ T cells sorted from blood, sampled at week 24, from a patient treated with tofacitinib. The receptors shown here come from a human donor with alopecia areata.

The chain recombines TRBV27 with TRBJ2-5; D might be TRBD2 (5 bases). The CDR3 runs to 13 residues. CDR1 is MNHEY and CDR2 is SMNVEV in the germline V gene (reference sequence). V was shortened by 4 bases and J by 7 bases, with 13 bases between the two germline ends. The CDR3 sequence is CASSSGVARTQYF. The CDR3 DNA reads as TGTGCCAGCAGTTCCGGGGTTGCCCGGACCCAGTACTTC.

Only a few counts were recorded for this clone. The chain is built from TRBV4-1 and TRBJ2-2; no definite D call. The CDR3 spans 14 residues. Trimming removed 0 bases from V and 3 bases from J, with 5 bases in between. Germline CDR1 MGHRA, CDR2 YSYEKL. The DNA for the CDR3 is TGCGCCAGCAGCCAAGAAACCTACACCGGGGAGCTGTTTTTT. Residues: CASSQETYTGELFF.

V gene TRBV10-2 combines with J gene TRBJ1-2, with D perhaps matching TRBD1 (5 bases). The CDR3 contains 13 residues. Germline CDR1 is WSHSY and CDR2 is SAAADI. Trimming pared 6 bases from V and 0 bases from J, leaving 8 bases between. The CDR3 reads CASRRQTNYGYTF. CDR3 nucleotides: TGCGCCAGCAGGAGACAGACTAACTATGGCTACACCTTC.

This clone was counted a few times. This rearrangement joins TRBV7-9 to TRBJ1-1, with D unresolved. Germline loops: CDR1 SEHNR, CDR2 FQNEAQ (reference sequence). Deletions cut 3 bases from V and 4 bases from J, with 6 bases between. The CDR3 extends over 12 amino acids. The CDR3, as DNA: TGTGCCAGCAGCTTTATGGCCACTGAAGCTTTCTTT. It yields the protein CASSFMATEAFF.

V is TRBV27 and J is TRBJ2-5, with D perhaps being TRBD1 or TRBD2 (5 bases each). The CDR3 runs to 15 residues. CDR1 is MNHEY, CDR2 SMNVEV, per germline (reference sequence). The V end lost 3 bases, the J end lost 5 bases, and 16 bases lay between the germline ends. CDR3: CASSLSGTPRETQYF. The CDR3 region has the DNA TGTGCCAGCAGTTTGTCTGGGACCCCGAGGGAGACCCAGTACTTC.

The chain combines TRBV9 with TRBJ1-6, with D unclear. The CDR3 consists of 13 residues. V was cut by 0 bases and J by 8 bases, with 6 bases left in between. CDR1 SGDLS and CDR2 YYNGEE come from the germline V gene. CDR3 residues: CASSVVSDSPLHF. In nucleotides, the CDR3 is TGTGCCAGCAGCGTAGTAAGTGATTCACCCCTCCACTTT. Looking up the rest from reference TRBV9 and TRBJ1-6 gives the full variable domain: DSGVTQTPKHLITATGQRVTLRCSPRSGDLSVYWYQQSLDQGLQFLIQYYNGEERAKGNILERFSAQQFPDLHSELNLSSLELGDSALYFCASSVVSDSPLHFGNGTRLTVT.

Here the CDR3 reads CASTPEAAQLETQYF. CDR3 DNA: TGTGCCAGCACGCCAGAGGCAGCCCAATTGGAGACCCAGTACTTC. V usage is TRBV6-5 and J usage is TRBJ2-5; D call uncertain. This CDR3 is 15 amino acids long. Between the trimmed V and J ends, which lost 7 bases and 5 bases, there was a span of 20 bases. Per the germline V gene, CDR1 is MNHEY and CDR2 is SVGAGI.

This sequence joins TRBV7-9 and TRBJ2-7, with 14 bases matching TRBD2. The V segment lost 1 base and the J segment 4 bases; nucleotides outside the gene matches: 6. This CDR3 has 17 amino acids. Per the germline V gene, CDR1 is SEHNR and CDR2 is FQNEAQ (reference sequence). The CDR3 reads CASSLVGTSGGAYEQYF. The DNA of the CDR3 is TGTGCCAGCAGCTTAGTGGGGACTAGCGGGGGTGCGTACGAGCAGTACTTC.

This rearrangement joins TRBV7-2 to TRBJ2-5, with 14 bases aligning to TRBD2. This CDR3 comprises 15 residues. Trimming took 3 bases from V and 5 from J; bases not matched to a gene: 2. Germline values: CDR1 SGHTA, CDR2 FQGNSA. The CDR3 spells CASSLGTSGGETQYF. The CDR3, as DNA: TGTGCCAGCAGCTTGGGGACTAGCGGGGGCGAGACCCAGTACTTC.

This clone was found a few times. The chain uses TRBV30 and TRBJ1-3; no clear D gene. The CDR3 runs 16 residues. Trimming removed 5 bases at V and 0 bases at J, with 17 bases between. Per the germline V gene, CDR1 is GTSNPN and CDR2 is SVGIG (reference sequence). In nucleotides, the CDR3 is TGTGCCTGGCTTCCGACAACTAGGTCCTCTGGAAACACCATATATTTT. Its translation is CAWLPTTRSSGNTIYF.

V and J are TRBV19 and TRBJ1-1; D remains unclear. The CDR3 consists of 14 residues. Deletions cut 5 bases from V and 1 base from J, with 11 bases between. In germline, CDR1 is LNHDA, CDR2 SQIVND (reference sequence). CDR3 sequence reads: CASSFGPTNTEAFF. The CDR3 bases are TGTGCCAGTAGTTTTGGACCGACGAACACTGAAGCTTTCTTT.

As concerns this clone: Additional DNA sequences in this sample encode the identical CDR3. The chain recombines TRBV5-1 with TRBJ1-1; TRBD1 is a possible D gene (6 bases). The V end was cut by 2 bases, the J end by 4 bases, with 9 bases between. This CDR3 contains 13 residues. Germline V gives CDR1 SGHRS, CDR2 YFSETQ. In DNA, the CDR3 is TGCGCCAGCAGCTTAAGAGGGGGCACTGAAGCTTTCTTT. It codes for CASSLRGGTEAFF.

The gene calls are TRBV13 and TRBJ1-1, with D unclear. Germline values: CDR1 PRHDT, CDR2 FYEKMQ (reference sequence). The CDR3 loop spans 14 amino acids. V was trimmed by 5 bases and J by 4 bases, leaving 14 bases between them. Here the CDR3 reads CASSSTREGTEAFF. CDR3 coding DNA: TGTGCCAGCAGCAGCACCCGGGAGGGCACTGAAGCTTTCTTT.

This clone was picked up one time. This chain uses TRBV19 with TRBJ1-2; D remains unclear. V was cut by 8 bases and J by 8 bases, with 15 bases left in between. The CDR3 covers 12 residues. Germline CDR1 LNHDA, CDR2 SQIVND (reference sequence). CDR3 in amino acids: CASGIFLGGYTF. CDR3 bases: TGTGCCAGTGGGATCTTCTTAGGCGGCTACACCTTC.

The chain links TRBV7-9 to TRBJ2-3; D is unclear. V lost 4 bases and J 4 bases, leaving 12 bases between the germline ends. Germline assignment: CDR1 SEHNR and CDR2 FQNEAQ (reference sequence). The CDR3 spans 14 residues. The CDR3 DNA is TGTGCCAGCAGCTCGTCTTTGGGCGCAGATACGCAGTATTTT. Translated: CASSSSLGADTQYF.

V is TRBV5-4 and J is TRBJ2-3; D is unclear. V was clipped by 5 bases and J by 2 bases, with 6 bases between them. Germline V gene sequence: CDR1 SGHNT, CDR2 YYREEE (reference sequence). The CDR3 sequence is 12 residues long. The CDR3 coding sequence is TGTGCCAGCAGGTGGGACACAGATACGCAGTATTTT. It is translated as CASRWDTDTQYF.

This chain connects TRBV9 to TRBJ2-5; TRBD2 might be the D (5 bases). V was pared by 2 bases and J by 2 bases, with 7 bases between. The CDR3 extends over 13 amino acids. Germline V gives CDR1 SGDLS, CDR2 YYNGEE. CDR3 coding DNA: TGTGCCAGCAGCGTGCCGGGACAAGAGACCCAGTACTTC. Encoded protein: CASSVPGQETQYF.

The chain is built from TRBV7-9 and TRBJ2-7; 11 bases are a match to TRBD1. The CDR3 extends over 15 amino acids. The germline V gene encodes CDR1 SEHNR and CDR2 FQNEAQ (reference sequence). V gave up 4 bases and J gave up 3 bases; unmatched junction bases: 5. CDR3 sequence reads: CASSSRDRGGYEQYF. The CDR3 bases are TGTGCCAGCAGCTCCCGGGACAGGGGGGGCTACGAGCAGTACTTC.

Remarks on this clone: Its ends do not fully match the called genes, so a read error is possible. CDR3 nucleotides: TGTGCCAGCAGTCAAGTTACAGGTTGGATGGATACGCAGTATTTT. It codes for CASSQVTGWMDTQYF. This chain joins TRBV14 and TRBJ2-3, with TRBD1 as a possible D gene (5 bases). Germline loops: CDR1 SGHDN, CDR2 FVKESK. This CDR3 region has 15 residues.

This clone was observed a few times. The chain recombines TRBV6-4 with TRBJ2-6; D gene uncertain. Deletions cut 3 bases from V and 0 bases from J, with 6 bases between. CDR1 MRHNA and CDR2 SNTAGT come from the germline V gene. The CDR3 contains 15 residues. The CDR3 region has the DNA TGTGCCAGCAGTGAAGGTAGCTCTGGGGCCAACGTCCTGACTTTC. Translated, it gives CASSEGSSGANVLTF.

The V and J genes are TRBV5-6 and TRBJ1-2, with 7 bases lining up with TRBD1. Trimming removed 4 bases from V and 4 bases from J; junction bases left unmatched: 7. This CDR3 contains 14 residues. Germline CDR1 reads SGHDT; CDR2 reads YYEEEE. CDR3 bases: TGTGCCAGCAGCCTACGGGACAGCGTCTATGGCTACACCTTC. This gives the protein CASSLRDSVYGYTF. The full variable domain, in which reference TRBV5-6 and TRBJ1-2 provide the parts outside the CDR3, is DAGVTQSPTHLIKTRGQQVTLRCSPKSGHDTVSWYQQALGQGPQFIFQYYEEEERQRGNFPDRFSGHQFPNYSSELNVNALLLGDSALYLCASSLRDSVYGYTFGSGTRLTVV.

This clone was seen a few times. The chain uses TRBV5-1 and TRBJ2-3, with TRBD2 matching over 7 bases. Germline-derived CDR1 and CDR2 are SGHRS and YFSETQ. The CDR3 contains 16 residues. With 2 bases clipped from V and 4 bases from J, the junction kept 10 bases outside the gene matches. The CDR3 DNA is TGCGCCAGCAGCTTCTACAGCGGGGAGTACCCAGATACGCAGTATTTT. Its protein is CASSFYSGEYPDTQYF.

The chain links TRBV15 to TRBJ2-7, with 11 bases lining up with TRBD1. The CDR3 consists of 14 residues. Germline trimming cut 4 bases from V and 3 bases from J; bases unmatched to any gene: 2. Germline-derived CDR1 and CDR2 are LNHNV and YYDKDF (reference sequence). This CDR3 reads CATSTGQGVYEQYF. The CDR3 DNA sequence: TGTGCCACCAGCACGGGACAGGGGGTCTACGAGCAGTACTTC. Filled out from reference TRBV15 and TRBJ2-7, the complete variable domain reads DAMVIQNPRYQVTQFGKPVTLSCSQTLNHNVMYWYQQKSSQAPKLLFHYYDKDFNNEADTPDNFQSRRPNTSFCFLDIRSPGLGDTAMYLCATSTGQGVYEQYFGPGTRLTVT.

The chain has TRBV9 and TRBJ2-7, with D possibly matching TRBD2 (5 bases). CDR1 and CDR2 (germline): SGDLS, YYNGEE. The CDR3 loop spans 12 amino acids. Trimming pared 3 bases from V and 1 base from J, leaving 5 bases between. The CDR3 is CASSGGSYEQYF. The CDR3 DNA is TGTGCCAGCAGCGGCGGGTCCTACGAGCAGTACTTC.

The rearrangement links TRBV9 to TRBJ2-7, with 11 bases identical to TRBD2. V dropped 0 bases and J dropped 5; count of bases not matched to a gene: 7. Germline lookup yields CDR1 SGDLS and CDR2 YYNGEE. CDR3 length: 16 amino acids. CDR3 bases: TGTGCCAGCAGCGTAGGGAAACTAGCGGGGGAAAACGAGCAGTACTTC. Protein: CASSVGKLAGENEQYF.

V gene TRBV13 combines with J gene TRBJ1-1; 8 bases agree with TRBD1. V lost 5 bases to trimming and J lost 5 bases; unmatched junction nucleotides: 10. There are 15 residues in the CDR3. CDR1 PRHDT and CDR2 FYEKMQ come from the germline V gene (reference sequence). CDR3 in DNA: TGTGCCAGCAGCGCAGGGGGCGCATTTGGGACTGAAGCTTTCTTT. Protein product: CASSAGGAFGTEAFF.

Only a few counts were recorded for this clone. V usage is TRBV10-3 and J usage is TRBJ2-7, with D perhaps matching TRBD1 (6 bases). The CDR3 is 14 amino acids. V shed 0 bases and J shed 3 bases, with 9 bases lying between them. CDR1 is ENHRY and CDR2 is SYGVKD in the germline V gene. The CDR3 DNA follows: TGTGCCATCAGTGAGTCGGGGGCAGGCTACGAGCAGTACTTC. Translating it yields CAISESGAGYEQYF.

The rearrangement uses TRBV5-1 and TRBJ1-1; D uncertain. V lost 2 bases, J lost 6 bases, and 14 bases lay in between. Looked up from germline, CDR1 is SGHRS and CDR2 is YFSETQ. The CDR3 is 14 residues long. Written as DNA, the CDR3 is TGCGCCAGCAGCTTCAAAGTACTTGGGGCTGAAGCTTTCTTT. It yields the protein CASSFKVLGAEAFF.

The gene calls are TRBV16 and TRBJ2-7; D is ambiguous. V lost 4 bases to trimming and J lost 4 bases, with 14 bases between them. The CDR3 is 14 residues long. Germline-derived CDR1 and CDR2 are KGHSY and FQNENV. CDR3 residues: CASSLLHGGYEQYF. CDR3 DNA sequence: TGTGCCAGCAGCCTCTTACACGGCGGTTACGAGCAGTACTTC.

This clone was found a few times. This chain connects TRBV18 to TRBJ2-6; the D is unclear. Germline V CDR1 and CDR2: KGHSH, LQKENI. The length of the CDR3 is 14 residues. V lost 3 bases, J lost 1 base, and 4 bases lay in between. The CDR3 DNA reads as TGTGCCAGCTCACCCGTATCTGGGGCCAACGTCCTGACTTTC. As protein: CASSPVSGANVLTF.